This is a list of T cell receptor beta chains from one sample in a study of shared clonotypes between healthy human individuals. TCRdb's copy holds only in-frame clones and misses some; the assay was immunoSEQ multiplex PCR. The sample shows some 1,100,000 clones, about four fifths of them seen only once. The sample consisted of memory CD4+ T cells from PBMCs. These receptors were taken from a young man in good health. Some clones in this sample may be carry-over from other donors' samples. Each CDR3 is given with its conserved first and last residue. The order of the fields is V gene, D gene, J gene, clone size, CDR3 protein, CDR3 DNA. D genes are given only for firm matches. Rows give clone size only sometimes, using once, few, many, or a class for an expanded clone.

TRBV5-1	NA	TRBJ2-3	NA	CASSLGRQSTDTQYF	TGCGCCAGCAGCTTGGGGAGACAGAGCACAGATACGCAGTATTTT
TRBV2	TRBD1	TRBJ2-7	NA	CASTAQGAPYEQYF	TGTGCCAGCACCGCACAGGGGGCTCCGTACGAGCAGTACTTC
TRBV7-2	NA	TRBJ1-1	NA	CASSPRPTQAFF	TGTGCCAGCAGCCCGAGACCAACGCAAGCTTTCTTT
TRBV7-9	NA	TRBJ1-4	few	CASSYGAGEKLFF	TGTGCCAGCAGCTATGGGGCGGGGGAAAAACTGTTTTTT
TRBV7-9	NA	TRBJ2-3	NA	CASSFSGALNTQYF	TGTGCCAGCAGCTTCTCGGGGGCATTGAATACGCAGTATTTT
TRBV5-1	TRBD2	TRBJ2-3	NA	CASSPGLAEADTQYF	TGCGCCAGCAGCCCCGGACTAGCGGAGGCAGATACGCAGTATTTT
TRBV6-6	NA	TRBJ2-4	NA	CASSESGKNIQYF	TGTGCCAGCAGTGAGTCGGGCAAAAACATTCAGTACTTC
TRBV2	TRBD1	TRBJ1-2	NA	CASSYRGGYTF	TGTGCCAGCAGTTACAGGGGTGGCTACACCTTC
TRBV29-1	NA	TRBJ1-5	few	CSVANSNQPQHF	TGCAGCGTTGCCAATAGCAATCAGCCCCAGCATTTT
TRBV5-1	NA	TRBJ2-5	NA	CASSLSGLSQETQYF	TGCGCCAGCAGCTTGAGTGGTCTATCCCAAGAGACCCAGTACTTC
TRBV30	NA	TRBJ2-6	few	CAWMIGGAGANVLTF	TGTGCCTGGATGATCGGTGGAGCGGGGGCCAACGTCCTGACTTTC
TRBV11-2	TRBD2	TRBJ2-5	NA	CASSPQGREGETQYF	TGTGCCAGCAGCCCCCAGGGTCGGGAGGGAGAGACCCAGTACTTC
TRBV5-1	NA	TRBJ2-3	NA	CASSLAPGEDTQYF	TGCGCCAGCAGCTTGGCCCCCGGGGAAGATACGCAGTATTTT
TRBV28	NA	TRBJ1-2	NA	CASSAPGRKHGYTF	TGTGCCAGCAGTGCCCCGGGACGCAAGCATGGCTACACCTTC
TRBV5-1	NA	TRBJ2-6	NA	CASSLLAQASGANVLTF	TGCGCCAGCAGCTTGCTAGCCCAAGCCTCTGGGGCCAACGTCCTGACTTTC